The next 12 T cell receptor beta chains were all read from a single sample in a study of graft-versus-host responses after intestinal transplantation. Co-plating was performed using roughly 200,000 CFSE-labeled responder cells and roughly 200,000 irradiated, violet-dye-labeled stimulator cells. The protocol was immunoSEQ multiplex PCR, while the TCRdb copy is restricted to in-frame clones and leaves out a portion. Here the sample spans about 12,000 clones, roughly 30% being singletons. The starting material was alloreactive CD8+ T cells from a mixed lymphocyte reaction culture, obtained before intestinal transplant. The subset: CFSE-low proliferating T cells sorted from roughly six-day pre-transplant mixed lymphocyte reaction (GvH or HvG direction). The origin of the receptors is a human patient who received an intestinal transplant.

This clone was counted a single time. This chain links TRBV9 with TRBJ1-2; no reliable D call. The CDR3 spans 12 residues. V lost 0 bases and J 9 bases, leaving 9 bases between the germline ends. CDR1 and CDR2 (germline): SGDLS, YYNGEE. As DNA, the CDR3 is TGTGCCAGCAGCGTAGAAGGGAGACGCTACACCTTC. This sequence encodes CASSVEGRRYTF.

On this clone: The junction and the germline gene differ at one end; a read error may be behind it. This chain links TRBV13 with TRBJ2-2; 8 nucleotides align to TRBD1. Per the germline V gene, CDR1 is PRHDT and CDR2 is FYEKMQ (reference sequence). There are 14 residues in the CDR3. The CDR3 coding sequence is TGTGCCGTGAGAGGACAGGGTACGGCCGGGGAGCTGTCTTTT. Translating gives CAVRGQGTAGELSF.

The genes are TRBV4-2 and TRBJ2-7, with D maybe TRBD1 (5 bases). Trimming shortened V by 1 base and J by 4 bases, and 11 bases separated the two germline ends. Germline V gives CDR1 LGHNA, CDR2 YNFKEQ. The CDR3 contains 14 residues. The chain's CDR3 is CASSQGGQGYEQYF. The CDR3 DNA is TGTGCCAGCAGCCAAGGGGGCCAGGGATACGAGCAGTACTTC.

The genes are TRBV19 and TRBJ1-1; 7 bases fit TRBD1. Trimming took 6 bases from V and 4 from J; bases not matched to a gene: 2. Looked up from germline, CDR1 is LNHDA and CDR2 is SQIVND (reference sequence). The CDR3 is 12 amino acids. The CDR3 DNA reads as TGTGCCAGTAGCCAGGGGGTCACTGAAGCTTTCTTT. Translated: CASSQGVTEAFF.

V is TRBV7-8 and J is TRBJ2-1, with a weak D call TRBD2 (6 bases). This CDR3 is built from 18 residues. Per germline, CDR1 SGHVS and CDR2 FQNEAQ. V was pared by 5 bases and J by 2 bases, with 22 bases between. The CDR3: CASSPSSVYEGPYNEQFF. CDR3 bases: TGTGCCAGCAGCCCCTCTAGCGTTTATGAGGGCCCCTACAATGAGCAGTTCTTC.

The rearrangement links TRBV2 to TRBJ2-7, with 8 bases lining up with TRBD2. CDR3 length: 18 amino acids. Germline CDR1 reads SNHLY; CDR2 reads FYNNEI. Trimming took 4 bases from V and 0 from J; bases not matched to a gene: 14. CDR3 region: CASSVQWLAGFISYEQYF. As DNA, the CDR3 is TGTGCCAGCAGTGTTCAGTGGCTAGCGGGCTTCATCTCCTACGAGCAGTACTTC.

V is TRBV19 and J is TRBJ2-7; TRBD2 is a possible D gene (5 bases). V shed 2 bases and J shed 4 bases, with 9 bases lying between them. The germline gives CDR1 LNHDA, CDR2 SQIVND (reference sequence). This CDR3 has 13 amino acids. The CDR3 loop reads CASSILRGYEQYF. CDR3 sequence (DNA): TGTGCCAGTAGTATATTGCGAGGGTACGAGCAGTACTTC.

The DNA of the CDR3 is TGTGCCAGCAGCTTGGGAGCGGGAGCAGGAAAGACCCAGTACTTC. This gives the protein CASSLGAGAGKTQYF. The J gene is TRBJ2-5, the V gene TRBV5-8; 8 positions match TRBD2. V was clipped by 0 bases and J by 6 bases; unmatched bases: 7. The CDR3 has 15 residues. CDR1 and CDR2 from the germline V gene are SGHTS and YDEGEE.

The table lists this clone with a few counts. CDR3 sequence reads: CASSLPGTGLYEQYF. The CDR3 DNA sequence: TGTGCCAGCAGCCTGCCCGGGACAGGCCTCTACGAGCAGTACTTC. This chain connects TRBV9 to TRBJ2-7, with 8 bases that match TRBD1. The CDR3 runs to 15 residues. Germline-derived CDR1 and CDR2 are SGDLS and YYNGEE. V shed 4 bases and J 3 bases; nucleotides not matched to a gene: 9. Full variable domain (remainder filled in from reference TRBV9 and TRBJ2-7): DSGVTQTPKHLITATGQRVTLRCSPRSGDLSVYWYQQSLDQGLQFLIQYYNGEERAKGNILERFSAQQFPDLHSELNLSSLELGDSALYFCASSLPGTGLYEQYFGPGTRLTVT.

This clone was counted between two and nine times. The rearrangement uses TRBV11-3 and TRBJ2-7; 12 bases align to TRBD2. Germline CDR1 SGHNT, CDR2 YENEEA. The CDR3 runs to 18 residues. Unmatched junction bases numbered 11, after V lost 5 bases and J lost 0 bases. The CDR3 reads CASSQDQRLAGASYEQYF. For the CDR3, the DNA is TGTGCCAGCAGCCAAGATCAGAGACTAGCGGGGGCCTCCTACGAGCAGTACTTC.

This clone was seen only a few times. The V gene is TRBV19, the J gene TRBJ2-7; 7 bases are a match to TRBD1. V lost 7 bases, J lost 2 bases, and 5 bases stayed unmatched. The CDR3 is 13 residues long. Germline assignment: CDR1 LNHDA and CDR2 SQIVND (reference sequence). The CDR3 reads CASTHQGAYEQYF. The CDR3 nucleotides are TGTGCCAGTACCCACCAGGGGGCCTACGAGCAGTACTTC.

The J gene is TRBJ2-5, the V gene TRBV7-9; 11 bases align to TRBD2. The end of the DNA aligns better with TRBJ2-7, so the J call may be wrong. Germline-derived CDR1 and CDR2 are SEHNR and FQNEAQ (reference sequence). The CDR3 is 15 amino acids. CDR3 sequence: CASSLPTSGRNEQYF. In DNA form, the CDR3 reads TGTGCCAGCAGCTTACCCACTAGCGGGAGAAACGAGCAGTACTTC.